This T cell receptor beta chain emerged from a study of blood T cell repertoires in COVID-19 (dated by TCRdb to the early 2020s). About the investigation overall: Samples covering the acute and convalescent phases of COVID-19 were provided by collaborators in the United States, Italy and Spain. A de-identified subject ID, COVID-19 status, age in years and sex were almost always included in the sample metadata. Samples were obtained from the ongoing ImmuneRACE study (first 160 participants) and from over a thousand subjects provided by 6 global collaborators. The repertoires were released in a freely available public database meant as a resource for research on the immune response to SARS-CoV-2. The prospective study material was composed of cDNA or gDNA derived from T cells, B-cell-depleted T cells, or PBMCs. Where available, HLA class I and class II types were obtained from metadata supplied by the sample provider rather than from assay-based typing. Subjects who had been exposed to COVID-19, were actively infected with it, or had recovered from it provided the deeply sampled blood TCRbeta repertoires that made up the dataset. What the research found in general, with its limitations: Clinical and demographic metadata were provided uncurated, with the amount varying by source and participant.

The immunoSEQ Assay, a bias-controlled multiplex PCR, was used to amplify TCRbeta CDR3 regions from genomic DNA. As for the authors' bioinformatics: The number of nucleated cells in each sample was estimated from the amplification of reference gene primers within the assay. Sequence reads were collapsed and filtered to measure the absolute abundance of every unique TCRbeta CDR3 rearrangement. For each sample, productive Simpson clonality was calculated by taking the square root of Simpson's diversity index across productive rearrangements. Here the immuneACCESS table is served through TCRdb, limited to in-frame sequences with V and J called. Missing clones are a known gap in these copies; in checked studies unresolved V genes cover under half, and the rest lacks a known reason. V and J calls and clone size are those listed in that table; D and trimming were worked out from the DNA. The sample contains about 30,000 clones, around 88% of them found a single time. The top ten clones comprise 20% to 30% of the sample.

The CDR3 covers 16 residues, taking in both the cysteine and the phenylalanine. The CDR3 DNA has 48 bases and is translated from base 1. V is cut by 2 bases and J by 0 bases, and the space between the germline ends is 12 bases. The CDR1 and CDR2 encoded by the germline V gene (reference sequence) are LGHDT and YNNKEL. The collaborating institutions used their own protocols to collect whole blood in K2EDTA tubes. For TCRbeta analysis, collaborators shipped samples as frozen whole blood, isolated PBMCs, or DNA extracted from either of those sample types. As for this clone: No cognate antigen has been identified for it. The record has no base qualities; no much larger clone is one base away.

Source material: peripheral blood. This clonotype originated in a human donor in a cohort sampled during active COVID-19. Here the chain combines TRBV3-1 (or the pseudogene TRBV3-2) and TRBJ2-3; TRBD1 is possibly the D segment (6 matching bases). The sequenced DNA is TGTGCCAGCAGCCAACAGGTGGGGGCCAGCACAGATACGCAGTATTTT. This translates into CASSQQVGASTDTQYF.